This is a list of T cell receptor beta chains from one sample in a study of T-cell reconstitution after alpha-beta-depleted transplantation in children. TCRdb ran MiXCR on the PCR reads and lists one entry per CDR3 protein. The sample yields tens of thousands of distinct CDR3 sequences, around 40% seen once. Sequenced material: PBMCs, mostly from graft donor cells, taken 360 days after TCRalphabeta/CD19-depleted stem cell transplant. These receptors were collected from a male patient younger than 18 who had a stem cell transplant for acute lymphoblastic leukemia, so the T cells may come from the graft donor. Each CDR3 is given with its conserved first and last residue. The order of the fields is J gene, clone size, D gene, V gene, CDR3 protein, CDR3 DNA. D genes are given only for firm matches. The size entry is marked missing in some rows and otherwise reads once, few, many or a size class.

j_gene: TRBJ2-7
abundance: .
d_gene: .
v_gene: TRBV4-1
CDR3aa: CASSRKAVASRTYEQCF
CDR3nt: TGCGCCAGCAGTAGGAAGGCAGTGGCTAGTCGGACCTACGAGCAGTGCTTC

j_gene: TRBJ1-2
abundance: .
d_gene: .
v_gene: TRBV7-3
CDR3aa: CASSLTGGTELGYTF
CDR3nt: TGTGCCAGCAGCTTAACAGGCGGGACTGAGTTAGGCTACACCTTC

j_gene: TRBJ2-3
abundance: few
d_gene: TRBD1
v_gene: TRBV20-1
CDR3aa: CSARGTGILDTQYF
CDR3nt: TGCAGTGCTAGAGGGACAGGGATTTTAGATACGCAGTATTTT

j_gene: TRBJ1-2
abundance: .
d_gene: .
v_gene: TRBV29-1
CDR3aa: CSVNAWDLNYGYTF
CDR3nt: TGCAGCGTTAATGCGTGGGACCTGAACTATGGCTACACCTTC

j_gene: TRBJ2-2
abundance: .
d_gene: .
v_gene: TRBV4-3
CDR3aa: CASSRGARVNTGELFF
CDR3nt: TGCGCCAGCAGCCGAGGGGCCAGGGTAAACACCGGGGAGCTGTTTTTT

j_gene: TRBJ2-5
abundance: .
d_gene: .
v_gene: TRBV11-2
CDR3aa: CASSLGGSGGETQYF
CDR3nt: TGTGCCAGCAGCTTAGGGGGGAGTGGTGGAGAGACCCAGTACTTC

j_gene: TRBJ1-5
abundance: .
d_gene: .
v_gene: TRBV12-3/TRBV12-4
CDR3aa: CASSYTWTDSNQPQHF
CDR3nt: TGTGCCAGCAGCTATACTTGGACAGATAGCAATCAGCCCCAGCATTTT

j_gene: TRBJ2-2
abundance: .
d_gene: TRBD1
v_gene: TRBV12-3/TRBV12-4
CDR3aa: CASSFGAGGTGELFF
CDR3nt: TGTGCCAGCAGTTTTGGGGCAGGGGGTACCGGGGAGCTGTTTTTT

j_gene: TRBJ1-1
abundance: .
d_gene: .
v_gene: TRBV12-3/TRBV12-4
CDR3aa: CASRPGLTEAFF
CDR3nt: TGTGCCAGCAGGCCAGGGCTCACTGAAGCTTTCTTT

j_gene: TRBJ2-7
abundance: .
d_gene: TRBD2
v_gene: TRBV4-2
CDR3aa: CASSQGGGLALSYEQYF
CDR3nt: TGTGCCAGCAGCCAAGGGGGGGGACTAGCCCTCTCCTACGAGCAGTACTTC

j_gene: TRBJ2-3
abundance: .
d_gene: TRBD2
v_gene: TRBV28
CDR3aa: CASSFGSLASGRAKDTQYF
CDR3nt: TGTGCCAGCTCCTTCGGATCTCTGGCTAGCGGGAGGGCCAAAGATACGCAGTATTTT

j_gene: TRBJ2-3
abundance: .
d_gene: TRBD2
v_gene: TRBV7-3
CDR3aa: CASSYSGGSTDTQYF
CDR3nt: TGTGCCAGCAGCTATAGCGGGGGTAGCACAGATACGCAGTATTTT

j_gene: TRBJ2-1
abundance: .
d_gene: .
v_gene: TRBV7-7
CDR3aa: CASRPIDRLNEQFF
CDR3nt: TGTGCTAGCCGCCCGATCGACAGGCTGAATGAGCAGTTCTTC

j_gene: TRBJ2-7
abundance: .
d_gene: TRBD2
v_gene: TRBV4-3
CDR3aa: CASSPTQGLVGGLSYEQYF
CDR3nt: TGCGCCAGCAGCCCCACCCAGGGACTGGTGGGAGGGCTCTCCTACGAGCAGTACTTC

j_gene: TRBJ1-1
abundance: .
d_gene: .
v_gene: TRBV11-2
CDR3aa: CASSFLRGSTEAFF
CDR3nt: TGTGCCAGCAGTTTCCTTAGGGGGAGCACTGAAGCTTTCTTT

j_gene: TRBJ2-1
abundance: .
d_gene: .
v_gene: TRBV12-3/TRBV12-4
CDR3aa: CASSHPLARPQNEQFF
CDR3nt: TGTGCCAGCAGTCACCCACTAGCCCGGCCCCAGAATGAGCAGTTCTTC

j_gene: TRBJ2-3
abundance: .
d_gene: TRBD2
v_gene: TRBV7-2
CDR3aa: CASSLGRSAGATDTQYF
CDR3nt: TGTGCCAGCAGCTTAGGGAGGTCAGCGGGAGCCACAGATACGCAGTATTTT

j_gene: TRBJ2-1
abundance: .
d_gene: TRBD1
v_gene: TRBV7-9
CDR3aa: CASSRGQGEDEQFF
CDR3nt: TGTGCCAGCAGCCGCGGACAGGGTGAGGATGAGCAGTTCTTC

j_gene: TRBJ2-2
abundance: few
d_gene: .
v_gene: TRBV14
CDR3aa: CASSQDLGLTGELFF
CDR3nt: TGTGCCAGCAGCCAAGATCTAGGCCTCACCGGGGAGCTGTTTTTT

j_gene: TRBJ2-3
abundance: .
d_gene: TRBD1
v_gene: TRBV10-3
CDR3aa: CAISEQGTDTQYF
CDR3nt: TGTGCCATCAGTGAACAGGGGACAGATACGCAGTATTTT

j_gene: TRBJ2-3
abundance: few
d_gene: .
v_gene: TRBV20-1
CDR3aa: CSARPLLSGRDTQYF
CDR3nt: TGCAGTGCTCGTCCCCTACTCTCGGGGCGGGATACGCAGTATTTT

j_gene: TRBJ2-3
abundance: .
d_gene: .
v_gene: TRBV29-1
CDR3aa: CSVVENPRVLVDTQYF
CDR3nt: TGCAGCGTTGTGGAGAACCCCAGGGTCCTAGTAGATACGCAGTATTTT

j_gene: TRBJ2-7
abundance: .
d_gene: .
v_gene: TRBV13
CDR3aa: CASSPLAQSSYEQYF
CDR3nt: TGTGCCAGCAGCCCCCTGGCGCAGAGCTCCTACGAGCAGTACTTC

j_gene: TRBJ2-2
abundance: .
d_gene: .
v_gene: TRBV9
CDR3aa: CASSVGSPGELFF
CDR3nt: TGTGCCAGCAGCGTAGGTTCTCCCGGGGAGCTGTTTTTT

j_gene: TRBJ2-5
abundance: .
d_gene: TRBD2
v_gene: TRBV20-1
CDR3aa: CSANIAGEWEETQYF
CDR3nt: TGCAGTGCTAACATAGCGGGAGAGTGGGAAGAGACCCAGTACTTC

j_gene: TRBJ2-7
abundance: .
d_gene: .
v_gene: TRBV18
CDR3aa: CASSPQEGSYEQYF
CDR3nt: TGTGCCAGCTCACCTCAGGAAGGTTCCTACGAGCAGTACTTC

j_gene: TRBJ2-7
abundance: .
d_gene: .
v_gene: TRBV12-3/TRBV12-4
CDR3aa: CASSLAAGRKSYEQYF
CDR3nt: TGTGCCAGCAGTTTAGCGGCGGGGCGCAAGTCCTACGAGCAGTACTTC

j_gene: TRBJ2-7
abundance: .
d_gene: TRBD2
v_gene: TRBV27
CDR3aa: CASSPGLARVEQYF
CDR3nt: TGTGCCAGCAGTCCGGGACTAGCGCGGGTCGAGCAGTACTTC

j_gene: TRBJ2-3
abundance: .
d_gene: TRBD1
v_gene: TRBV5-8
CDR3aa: CASSWRTGRTDTQYF
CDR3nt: TGTGCCAGCAGCTGGAGGACAGGGAGAACAGATACGCAGTATTTT

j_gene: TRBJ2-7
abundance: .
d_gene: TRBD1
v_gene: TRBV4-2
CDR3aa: CASSQDIDRGEYF
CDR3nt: TGTGCCAGCAGCCAAGATATAGACAGGGGGGAGTACTTC

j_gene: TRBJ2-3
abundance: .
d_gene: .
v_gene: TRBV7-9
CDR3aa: CASSPGGAATSTDTQYF
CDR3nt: TGTGCCAGCAGCCCTGGAGGGGCGGCTACTAGCACAGATACGCAGTATTTT

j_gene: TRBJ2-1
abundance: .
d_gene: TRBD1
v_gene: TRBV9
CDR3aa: CASSIGTVNEQFF
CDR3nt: TGTGCCAGCAGCATTGGGACAGTCAATGAGCAGTTCTTC

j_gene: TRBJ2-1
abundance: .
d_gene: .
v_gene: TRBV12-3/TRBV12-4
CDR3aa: CASRAGLAPYNEQFF
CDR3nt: TGTGCCAGCAGGGCTGGGCTAGCGCCCTACAATGAGCAGTTCTTC

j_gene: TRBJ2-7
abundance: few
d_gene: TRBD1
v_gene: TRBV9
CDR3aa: CASSQDRGYEQYF
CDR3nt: TGTGCCAGCAGCCAAGACAGGGGGTACGAGCAGTACTTC

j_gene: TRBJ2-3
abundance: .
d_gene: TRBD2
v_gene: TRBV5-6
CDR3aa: CASSLTHLADTDTQYF
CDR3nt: TGTGCCAGCAGCCTCACCCATCTAGCGGACACAGATACGCAGTATTTT

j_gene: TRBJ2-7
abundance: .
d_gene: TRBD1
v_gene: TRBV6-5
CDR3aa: CASSLWTGGAEQYF
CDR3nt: TGTGCCAGCAGTTTATGGACAGGGGGAGCCGAGCAGTACTTC

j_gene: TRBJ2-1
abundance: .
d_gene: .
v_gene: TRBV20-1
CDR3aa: CSARLYEQFF
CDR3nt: TGCAGTGCCCGCCTCTATGAGCAGTTCTTC

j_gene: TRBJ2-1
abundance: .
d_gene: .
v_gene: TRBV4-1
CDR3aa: CASSQTQVYNEQFF
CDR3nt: TGCGCCAGCAGCCAAACGCAGGTTTACAATGAGCAGTTCTTC

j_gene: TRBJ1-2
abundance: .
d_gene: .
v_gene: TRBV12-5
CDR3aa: CASGLVSGVAYGYTF
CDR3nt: TGTGCTAGTGGTTTGGTTTCCGGGGTGGCCTATGGCTACACCTTC

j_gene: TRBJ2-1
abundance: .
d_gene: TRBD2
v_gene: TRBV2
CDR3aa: CASLGLEVYEQFF
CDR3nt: TGTGCCAGCCTCGGACTAGAGGTCTATGAGCAGTTCTTC

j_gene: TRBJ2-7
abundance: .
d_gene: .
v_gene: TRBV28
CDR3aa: CASSTPGLNSYEQYF
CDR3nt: TGTGCCAGCAGTACCCCCGGCTTGAACTCCTACGAGCAGTACTTC

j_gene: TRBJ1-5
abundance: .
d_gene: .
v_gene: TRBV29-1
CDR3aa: CSGSREPSRAGELNQPQHF
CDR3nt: TGCAGCGGCTCCAGGGAGCCCTCCCGAGCGGGGGAATTAAATCAGCCCCAGCATTTT

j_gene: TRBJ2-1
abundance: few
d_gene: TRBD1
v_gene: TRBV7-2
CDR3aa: CASSPTTGFEVGEQFF
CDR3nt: TGTGCCAGCAGCCCCACGACAGGGTTTGAGGTAGGAGAGCAGTTCTTC

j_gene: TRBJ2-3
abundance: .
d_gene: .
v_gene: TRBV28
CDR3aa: CAGSHYSGRLTDTQYF
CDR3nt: TGTGCCGGGTCCCACTACTCGGGTCGGCTGACAGATACGCAGTATTTT

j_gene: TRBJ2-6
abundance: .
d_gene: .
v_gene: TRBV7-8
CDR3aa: CASSLARDRPSGANVLTF
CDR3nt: TGTGCCAGCAGCTTAGCAAGAGACAGGCCCTCTGGGGCCAACGTCCTGACTTTC

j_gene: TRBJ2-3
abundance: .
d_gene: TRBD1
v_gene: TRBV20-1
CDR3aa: CSASYKRTGGTDTQYF
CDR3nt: TGCAGTGCTAGTTACAAAAGGACAGGGGGAACAGATACGCAGTATTTT

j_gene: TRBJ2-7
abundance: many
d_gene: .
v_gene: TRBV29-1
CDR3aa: CSVGGAADLAEQYF
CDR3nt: TGCAGCGTCGGCGGGGCGGCAGACCTAGCCGAGCAGTACTTC

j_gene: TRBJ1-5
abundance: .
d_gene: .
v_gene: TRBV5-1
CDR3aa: CASSPTWGDPQPQHF
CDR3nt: TGCGCCAGCAGCCCAACCTGGGGGGATCCGCAGCCCCAGCATTTT

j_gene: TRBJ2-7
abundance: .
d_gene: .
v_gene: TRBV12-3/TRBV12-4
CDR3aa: CASSFGGGLYEQYF
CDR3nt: TGTGCCAGCAGTTTCGGGGGAGGTCTTTACGAGCAGTACTTC

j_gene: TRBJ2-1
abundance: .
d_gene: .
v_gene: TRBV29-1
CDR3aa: CSVLGGGNEQFF
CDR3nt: TGCAGCGTTTTGGGTGGAGGGAATGAGCAGTTCTTC

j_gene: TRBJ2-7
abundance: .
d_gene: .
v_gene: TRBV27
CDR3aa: CASSFHSGDEQYF
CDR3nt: TGTGCCAGCAGTTTCCACTCTGGGGACGAGCAGTACTTC

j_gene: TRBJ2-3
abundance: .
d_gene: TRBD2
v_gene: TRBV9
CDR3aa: CASSVEAGGAVDTQYF
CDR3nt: TGTGCCAGCAGCGTAGAAGCGGGGGGTGCGGTAGATACGCAGTATTTT

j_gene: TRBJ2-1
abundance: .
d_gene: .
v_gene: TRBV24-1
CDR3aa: CATSVGNEQFF
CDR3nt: TGTGCCACCAGTGTGGGGAATGAGCAGTTCTTC

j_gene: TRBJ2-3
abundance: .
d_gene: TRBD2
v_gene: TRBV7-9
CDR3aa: CASSFYGRVKGTDTQYF
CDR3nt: TGTGCCAGCAGCTTCTACGGGAGGGTTAAAGGGACAGATACGCAGTATTTT

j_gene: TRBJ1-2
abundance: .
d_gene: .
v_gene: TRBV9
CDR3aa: CASSVGRGYSSAAYGYTF
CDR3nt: TGTGCCAGCAGCGTAGGAAGAGGCTATTCCTCAGCCGCCTATGGCTACACCTTC

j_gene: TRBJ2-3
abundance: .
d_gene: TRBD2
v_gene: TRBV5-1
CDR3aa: CASSSGLAGHTDTQYF
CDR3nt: TGCGCCAGCAGCTCCGGACTAGCGGGCCACACAGATACGCAGTATTTT

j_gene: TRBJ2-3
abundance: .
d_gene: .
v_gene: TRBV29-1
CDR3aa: CSVEDAYGVRTDTQYF
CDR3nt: TGCAGCGTTGAAGATGCCTACGGGGTCCGCACAGATACGCAGTATTTT

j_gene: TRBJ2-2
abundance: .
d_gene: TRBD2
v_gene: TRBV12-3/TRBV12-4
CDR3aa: CASRTSGPGELFF
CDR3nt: TGTGCCAGCAGGACTAGCGGCCCCGGGGAGCTGTTTTTT

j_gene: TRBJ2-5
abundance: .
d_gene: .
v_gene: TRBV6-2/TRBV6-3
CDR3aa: CASSLRKRQGSYQETQYF
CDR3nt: TGTGCCAGCAGCCTACGGAAAAGGCAGGGATCGTACCAAGAGACCCAGTACTTC